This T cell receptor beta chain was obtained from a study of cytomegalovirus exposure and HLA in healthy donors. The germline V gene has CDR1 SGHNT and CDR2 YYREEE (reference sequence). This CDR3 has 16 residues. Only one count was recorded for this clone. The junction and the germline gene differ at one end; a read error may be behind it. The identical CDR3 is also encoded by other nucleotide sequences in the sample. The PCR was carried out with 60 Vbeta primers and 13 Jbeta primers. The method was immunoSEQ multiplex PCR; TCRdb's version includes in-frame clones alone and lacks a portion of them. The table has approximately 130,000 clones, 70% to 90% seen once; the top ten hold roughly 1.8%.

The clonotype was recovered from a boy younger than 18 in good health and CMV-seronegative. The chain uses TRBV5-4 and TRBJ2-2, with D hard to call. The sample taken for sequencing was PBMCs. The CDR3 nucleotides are TGCGCCAGCAGCCGTCGAAGTGGCCGAGAGGCCGGGGAGCTGTTTTTT. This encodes CASSRRSGREAGELFF.